The 29 T cell receptor beta chains presented below share a single source sample, sequenced in a study of PD-1 blockade in classical Hodgkin lymphoma. TCRdb keeps only in-frame clones here, not all; method: immunoSEQ multiplex PCR. The repertoire holds around 8,000 clones, with 86% as singletons. Brentuximab vedotin exposure varied, and every patient relapsed after autologous stem cell transplantation. Isolation of CD8+ T cells from thawed PBMCs used magnetic negative selection. The sample was CD8+ T cells from blood, taken at baseline. Every receptor here comes from a human donor with classical Hodgkin lymphoma.

The V and J genes are TRBV5-5 and TRBJ2-7; 8 positions agree with TRBD1. V was clipped by 0 bases and J by 4 bases; unmatched bases: 6. In germline, CDR1 is SGHKS, CDR2 YYEKEE (reference sequence). The CDR3 covers 15 residues. DNA of the CDR3: TGTGCCAGCAGCTTGGACAGGGGGGACGGGTACGAGCAGTACTTC. The encoded protein is CASSLDRGDGYEQYF.

This clone was observed a handful of times. The chain couples TRBV2 to TRBJ2-2; no firm D call. The germline V gene encodes CDR1 SNHLY and CDR2 FYNNEI. Trimming shortened V by 9 bases and J by 0 bases, and 14 bases separated the two germline ends. The length of the CDR3 is 15 residues. The CDR3 reads CARDQTRANTGELFF. The CDR3 region has the DNA TGTGCCAGAGACCAAACAAGAGCGAACACCGGGGAGCTGTTTTTT.

J is TRBJ1-2 and V is TRBV6-5; 7 bases are shared with TRBD1. The V and J ends lost 5 bases and 4 bases, in that order; junction bases with no gene match: 7. Germline V gives CDR1 MNHEY, CDR2 SVGAGI. The CDR3 is 14 amino acids. The CDR3 region has the DNA TGTGCCAGCAGTGGGTCCACAGGGGCCTATGGCTACACCTTC. Amino acid sequence: CASSGSTGAYGYTF.

The J gene is TRBJ2-7, the V gene TRBV28; the match to TRBD1 covers 7 bases. Per the germline V gene, CDR1 is MDHEN and CDR2 is SYDVKM. CDR3 length equals 14 residues. V lost 3 bases to trimming and J lost 3 bases; unmatched junction nucleotides: 5. The CDR3 here is CASSFRDSIYEQYF. As DNA, the CDR3 is TGTGCCAGCAGTTTTCGGGACAGCATCTACGAGCAGTACTTC.

Here the CDR3 reads CASSSTITLLDTEAFF. CDR3 DNA sequence: TGTGCCAGCAGTTCGACAATTACGTTATTGGACACTGAAGCTTTCTTT. J is TRBJ1-1 and V is TRBV28, with no clear D. Trimming took off 4 bases at V and 3 bases at J, with 18 bases between the two ends. This CDR3 region has 16 residues. Germline V gene data show CDR1 as MDHEN and CDR2 as SYDVKM.

This rearrangement joins TRBV6-5 to TRBJ2-3; no firm D call. CDR1 MNHEY and CDR2 SVGAGI come from the germline V gene. The CDR3 covers 15 residues. Trimming stripped 0 bases from V and 1 base from J, with 8 bases between. CDR3 DNA sequence: TGTGCCAGCAGTTACTCCCTGGGTCGCACAGATACGCAGTATTTT. Protein: CASSYSLGRTDTQYF.

The rearrangement joins TRBV15 to TRBJ2-1; D uncertain. Germline V CDR1 and CDR2: LNHNV, YYDKDF (reference sequence). With 1 base removed from V and 10 bases from J, the gap between germline ends came to 8 bases. The CDR3 has 12 amino acids. CDR3 loop: CATSRGEDEQFF. Here the CDR3 DNA reads TGTGCCACCAGCAGAGGAGAAGACGAGCAGTTCTTC.

This chain connects TRBV4-1 to TRBJ1-4; weak D call: TRBD1 (5 bases). The CDR3 has 16 residues. CDR1 is MGHRA, CDR2 YSYEKL, per germline. Trimming pared 3 bases from V and 3 bases from J, leaving 14 bases between. CDR3 coding DNA: TGCGCCAGCAGCCAGCGTCGGGGCTCCGCTAATGAAAAACTGTTTTTT. Translated: CASSQRRGSANEKLFF.

This clone was counted a few times. The chain employs TRBV29-1 and TRBJ1-2, with no clear D. The CDR3 is 13 residues long. Between the trimmed V and J ends, which lost 3 bases and 2 bases, there was a span of 10 bases. CDR1 is SQVTM, CDR2 ANQGSEA, per germline. CDR3 amino acids: CSVERSGNYGYTF. The CDR3 bases are TGCAGCGTTGAGAGGTCGGGAAACTATGGCTACACCTTC.

The V call is TRBV15, the J call TRBJ2-7; the D gene is possibly TRBD1 (7 bases). Trimming pared 5 bases from V and 6 bases from J, leaving 17 bases between. Germline V gene data show CDR1 as LNHNV and CDR2 as YYDKDF (reference sequence). This CDR3 spans 14 amino acids. The CDR3, as DNA: TGTGCCACCAGCCCGGAGGGGGCGCATCCCGAGCAGTACTTC. Protein product: CATSPEGAHPEQYF.

The gene calls are TRBV2 and TRBJ2-7; no firm D call. There are 13 residues in the CDR3. Germline loops: CDR1 SNHLY, CDR2 FYNNEI. V was clipped by 5 bases and J by 2 bases, with 10 bases between them. DNA of the CDR3: TGTGCCAGCAGTTCCCCTGGCGCCTACGAGCAGTACTTC. Translated: CASSSPGAYEQYF.

The rearrangement joins TRBV23-1 to TRBJ2-7; D may be TRBD2 (5 bases). TRBV23-1 qualifies as an ORF whose function is uncertain. The V and J ends lost 1 base and 0 bases respectively, with 10 bases between them. This CDR3 comprises 15 residues. DNA of the CDR3: TGCGCCAGCAGTCAATGCCGGGAAAGCTCCTACGAGCAGTACTTC. This sequence encodes CASSQCRESSYEQYF.

The chain couples TRBV30 to TRBJ2-5; a possible D gene is TRBD2 (6 bases). Trimming took off 1 base at V and 1 base at J, with 13 bases between the two ends. The CDR3 has 15 amino acids. Germline CDR1 is GTSNPN and CDR2 is SVGIG (reference sequence). The CDR3 nucleotides are TGTGCCTGGAGTGCCACCACCGGGGGCCAAGAGACCCAGTACTTC. It is translated as CAWSATTGGQETQYF.

The chain is built from TRBV7-9 and TRBJ2-7; TRBD1 matches at 7 bases. The CDR3 runs 12 residues. Per the germline V gene, CDR1 is SEHNR and CDR2 is FQNEAQ (reference sequence). V trimming: 5 bases; J trimming: 4 bases; junction bases outside the gene matches: 2. The chain's CDR3 is CASSKQGYEQYF. DNA of the CDR3: TGTGCCAGCAGCAAACAGGGGTACGAGCAGTACTTC.

CDR3 nucleotides: TGTGCCAGCAGCGCCTACCCCGGGGCGGGGTCCTACAATGAGCAGTTCTTC. It codes for CASSAYPGAGSYNEQFF. The rearrangement joins TRBV9 to TRBJ2-1, with D maybe TRBD2 (6 bases). The length of the CDR3 is 17 residues. Germline values: CDR1 SGDLS, CDR2 YYNGEE. Trimming stripped 3 bases from V and 1 base from J, with 17 bases between.

V and J are TRBV30 and TRBJ2-3; D might be TRBD2 (5 bases). This CDR3 comprises 12 residues. Per the germline V gene, CDR1 is GTSNPN and CDR2 is SVGIG (reference sequence). V was trimmed by 0 bases and J by 7 bases, leaving 8 bases between them. The CDR3, as DNA: TGTGCCTGGAGTGTAGAGGGTAATACGCAGTATTTT. Translation gives CAWSVEGNTQYF. Looking up the rest from reference TRBV30 and TRBJ2-3 gives the full variable domain: SQTIHQWPATLVQPVGSPLSLECTVEGTSNPNLYWYRQAAGRGLQLLFYSVGIGQISSEVPQNLSASRPQDRQFILSSKKLLLSDSGFYLCAWSVEGNTQYFGPGTRLTVL.

This sequence joins TRBV4-1 and TRBJ2-7; D not certain. The germline V gene encodes CDR1 MGHRA and CDR2 YSYEKL. CDR3 length: 15 amino acids. V lost 0 bases and J 2 bases, leaving 11 bases between the germline ends. CDR3 amino acids: CASSQEDGDPYEQYF. CDR3 nucleotide sequence: TGCGCCAGCAGCCAAGAGGACGGAGACCCCTACGAGCAGTACTTC.

The genes are TRBV7-9 and TRBJ1-1; possibly TRBD1 for D (5 bases). V was shortened by 6 bases and J by 1 base, with 9 bases between the two germline ends. From germline, CDR1 is SEHNR and CDR2 FQNEAQ (reference sequence). CDR3 length: 13 residues. The CDR3 reads CASSSTGNTEAFF. DNA for the CDR3: TGTGCCAGCAGTTCCACAGGGAACACTGAAGCTTTCTTT. The full variable domain, rest sourced from reference TRBV7-9 and TRBJ1-1, is DTGVSQNPRHKITKRGQNVTFRCDPISEHNRLYWYRQTLGQGPEFLTYFQNEAQLEKSRLLSDRFSAERPKGSFSTLEIQRTEQGDSAMYLCASSSTGNTEAFFGQGTRLTVV.

The gene calls are TRBV29-1 and TRBJ2-1; D is unclear. Trimming shortened V by 7 bases and J by 6 bases, and 13 bases separated the two germline ends. The germline V gene encodes CDR1 SQVTM and CDR2 ANQGSEA. CDR3 size: 12 residues. The CDR3 DNA sequence: TGCAGCGCCGCCGGCTTAGGCAATGAGCAGTTCTTC. Translation: CSAAGLGNEQFF.

The J gene is TRBJ2-7, the V gene TRBV4-1; D gene unclear. The CDR3 is 15 amino acids. From germline, CDR1 is MGHRA and CDR2 YSYEKL. V was clipped by 0 bases and J by 9 bases, with 18 bases between them. CDR3 sequence (DNA): TGCGCCAGCAGCCAAGATCTGACCATGGGTCACGGGCAGTACTTC. Amino acid sequence: CASSQDLTMGHGQYF.

CDR3: CASRPSFQGLHTEAFF. The CDR3, as DNA: TGTGCCAGTAGACCCTCTTTCCAGGGCCTTCACACTGAAGCTTTCTTT. V and J are TRBV19 and TRBJ1-1, with D maybe TRBD1 (5 bases). The CDR3 runs 16 residues. Deletions cut 6 bases from V and 3 bases from J, with 20 bases between. The germline V gene has CDR1 LNHDA and CDR2 SQIVND (reference sequence).

V is TRBV6-4 and J is TRBJ1-5; the match to TRBD1 covers 8 bases. Germline V gene data show CDR1 as MRHNA and CDR2 as SNTAGT. The CDR3 spans 17 residues. J gave up 4 bases and V 6 bases, and 14 bases lay outside the gene matches. CDR3 DNA sequence: TGTGCCAGCAGCCAGGTCCTGGACAGGGATTGGAATCAGCCCCAGCATTTT. The encoded protein is CASSQVLDRDWNQPQHF.

This clone has only one observation. CDR3 coding DNA: TGTGCCAGCAGTTTATCGATAAACTTCGGCGGGGAGAGCACAGATACGCAGTATTTT. This codes for CASSLSINFGGESTDTQYF. The chain couples TRBV27 to TRBJ2-3; D may be TRBD2 (6 bases). Germline values: CDR1 MNHEY, CDR2 SMNVEV (reference sequence). The CDR3 has 19 amino acids. V was cut by 0 bases and J by 0 bases, with 19 bases left in between.

The gene calls are TRBV28 and TRBJ2-5; D possibly corresponds to TRBD1 (6 bases). Trimming pared 2 bases from V and 5 bases from J, leaving 15 bases between. CDR3 length: 15 amino acids. Germline loops: CDR1 MDHEN, CDR2 SYDVKM. The CDR3 sequence: CASSLAPQGAETQYF. In nucleotides, the CDR3 is TGTGCCAGCAGTTTAGCCCCACAGGGCGCCGAGACCCAGTACTTC.

The chain recombines TRBV5-4 with TRBJ2-7; D unresolved. Germline V CDR1 and CDR2: SGHNT, YYREEE (reference sequence). This CDR3 has 11 amino acids. With 2 bases removed from V and 6 bases from J, the gap between germline ends came to 6 bases. This CDR3 reads CASSFKAEQYF. The CDR3 nucleotides are TGTGCCAGCAGCTTTAAGGCCGAGCAGTACTTC.

This clone has just one count. The chain couples TRBV4-1 to TRBJ2-7; D is perhaps TRBD1 (5 bases). CDR3 size: 15 residues. V lost 1 base to trimming and J lost 3 bases, with 13 bases between them. Germline-derived CDR1 and CDR2 are MGHRA and YSYEKL. The CDR3 region is CASSQVQDNIYEQYF. The CDR3 coding sequence is TGCGCCAGCAGCCAAGTACAGGACAATATCTACGAGCAGTACTTC.

A few counts support this clone. The chain joins TRBV19 to TRBJ1-1; D unclear. The CDR3 length is 12 residues. Deletions cut 8 bases from V and 4 bases from J, with 11 bases between. Germline-derived CDR1 and CDR2 are LNHDA and SQIVND (reference sequence). This chain's CDR3 is CASGVFSTEAFF. DNA for the CDR3: TGTGCCAGTGGAGTCTTCAGCACTGAAGCTTTCTTT. Combining the CDR3 with reference TRBV19 and TRBJ1-1 gives the whole variable domain DGGITQSPKYLFRKEGQNVTLSCEQNLNHDAMYWYRQDPGQGLRLIYYSQIVNDFQKGDIAEGYSVSREKKESFPLTVTSAQKNPTAFYLCASGVFSTEAFFGQGTRLTVV.

The chain has TRBV13 and TRBJ1-1; 9 bases agree with TRBD1. The CDR3 is 15 amino acids. Germline trimming cut 5 bases from V and 4 bases from J; bases unmatched to any gene: 8. Germline V gene sequence: CDR1 PRHDT, CDR2 FYEKMQ (reference sequence). As DNA, the CDR3 is TGTGCCAGCAGCCCGGACAGGGGTTCCGCCACTGAAGCTTTCTTT. Protein sequence: CASSPDRGSATEAFF. The whole variable domain, remainder taken from reference TRBV13 and TRBJ1-1, is AAGVIQSPRHLIKEKRETATLKCYPIPRHDTVYWYQQGPGQDPQFLISFYEKMQSDKGSIPDRFSAQQFSDYHSELNMSSLELGDSALYFCASSPDRGSATEAFFGQGTRLTVV.

This chain joins TRBV9 and TRBJ2-1; 14 nucleotides match TRBD2. V trimming: 4 bases; J trimming: 9 bases; junction bases outside the gene matches: 9. Germline-derived CDR1 and CDR2 are SGDLS and YYNGEE. The CDR3 covers 16 residues. The CDR3 region is CASSPLGTSGRVEQFF. In DNA, the CDR3 is TGTGCCAGCAGCCCTCTCGGGACTAGCGGGAGAGTTGAGCAGTTCTTC.